This entry is about one T cell receptor (beta chain). The source of the sample is a study of blood T cell repertoires in COVID-19. Study details: Samples came from the United States, Italy and Spain, spanning acute and convalescent COVID-19. Sources were T cells, B-cell-depleted T cells, or PBMCs; the material itself was cDNA or gDNA.

This CDR3 region has 13 residues. The V end was cut by 6 bases, the J end by 2 bases, with 10 bases between. Per the germline V gene, CDR1 is LNHDA and CDR2 is SQIVND (reference sequence). Under the authors' procedure: The assay estimated nucleated cells by amplifying reference gene primers. The table came from immunoSEQ multiplex PCR; TCRdb's copy has only in-frame clones and leaves some out. The V and J calls and clone size come from that table; D and trimming were worked out from the DNA. The sample lists some 180,000 clones, about 80% occurring once. The chain uses TRBV19 and TRBJ2-5; D possibly corresponds to TRBD1 (6 bases). The TCR was taken from a human donor in a cohort sampled during active COVID-19. Sequences were obtained from peripheral blood. The CDR3 sequence: CASSDRRQETQYF. In DNA form, the CDR3 reads TGTGCCAGTAGCGACAGGCGACAAGAGACCCAGTACTTC.